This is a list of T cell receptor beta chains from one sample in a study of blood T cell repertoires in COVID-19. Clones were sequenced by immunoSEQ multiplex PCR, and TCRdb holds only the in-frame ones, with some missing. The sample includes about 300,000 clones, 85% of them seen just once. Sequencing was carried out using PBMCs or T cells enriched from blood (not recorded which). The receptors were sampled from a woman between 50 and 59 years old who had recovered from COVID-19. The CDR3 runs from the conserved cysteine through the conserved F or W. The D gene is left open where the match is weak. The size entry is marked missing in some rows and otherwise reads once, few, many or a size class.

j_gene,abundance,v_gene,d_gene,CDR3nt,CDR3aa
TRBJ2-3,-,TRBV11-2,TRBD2,TGTGCCAGCAGCGATACTAGCGGGAGCACAGATACGCAGTATTTT,CASSDTSGSTDTQYF
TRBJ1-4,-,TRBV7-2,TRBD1,TGTGCCAGCAGCTTAGTAACAGGGGCTGGTGAAAAACTGTTTTTT,CASSLVTGAGEKLFF
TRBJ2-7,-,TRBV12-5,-,TGTGCTAGTGGTTTGGTAGGTACCGGGATTGAGCAGTACTTC,CASGLVGTGIEQYF
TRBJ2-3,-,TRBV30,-,TGTGCCTGGAGTGCCGGACACTTTAGCACAGATACGCAGTATTTT,CAWSAGHFSTDTQYF
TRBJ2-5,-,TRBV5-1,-,TGCGCCAGCAGCTTGGTCGGGGAGGAGACCCAGTACTTC,CASSLVGEETQYF
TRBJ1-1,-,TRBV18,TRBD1,TGTGCCAGCTCACCGCGACAGGGTCCGGGCGTCGAAGCTTTCTTT,CASSPRQGPGVEAFF
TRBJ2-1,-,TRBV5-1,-,TGCGCCAGCAGCCCGAAACGGGACTCTCTAGACAATGAGCAGTTCTTC,CASSPKRDSLDNEQFF
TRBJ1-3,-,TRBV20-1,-,TGCAGTGCCCCTTTTGGAAACACCATATATTTT,CSAPFGNTIYF
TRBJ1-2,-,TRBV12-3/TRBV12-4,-,TGTGCCAGCAGTCCACGCCTGGGGGGTGGCTACACCTTC,CASSPRLGGGYTF
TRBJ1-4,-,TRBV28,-,TGTGCCAGCAGTTTTCCCCGGGGGATTGAAAAACTGTTTTTT,CASSFPRGIEKLFF
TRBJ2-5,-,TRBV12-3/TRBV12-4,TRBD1,TGTGCCAGCAGCGGACAGGTTTCAGAGACCCAGTACTTC,CASSGQVSETQYF
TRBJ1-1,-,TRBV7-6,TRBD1,TGTGCCAGCAGCTCAGGACAGGGAATGAACACTGAAGCTTTCTTT,CASSSGQGMNTEAFF
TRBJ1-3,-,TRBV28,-,TGTGCCAGCAGTTTATCGGCAGGACTTCTATCTGGAAACACCATATATTTT,CASSLSAGLLSGNTIYF
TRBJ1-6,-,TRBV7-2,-,TGTGCCAGCAGCTTAGCAGGCGGATACTCCTATAATTCACCCCTCCACTTT,CASSLAGGYSYNSPLHF
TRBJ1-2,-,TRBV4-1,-,TGCGCCAGCAGCCAAGGACCGGGAACCTATCTGGGTGGCTACACCTTC,CASSQGPGTYLGGYTF
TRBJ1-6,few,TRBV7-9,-,TGTGCCAGCAGCTTAGTAGACTCCCATTCACCCCTCCACTTT,CASSLVDSHSPLHF
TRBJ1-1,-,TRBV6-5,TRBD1,TGTGCCAGCAGCCGAGGGGCAGGGGGCACTGAAGCTTTCTTT,CASSRGAGGTEAFF
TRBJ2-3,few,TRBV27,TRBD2,TGTGCCAGCAGTTTAATCCTAGCGGGGGGTAATACGCAGTATTTT,CASSLILAGGNTQYF
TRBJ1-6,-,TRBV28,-,TGTGCCAGCAGTGGGGGGGGTTCACCCCTCCACTTT,CASSGGGSPLHF
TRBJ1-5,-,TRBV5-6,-,TGTGCCAGCAGCTGGGGACTCAATCAGCCCCAGCATTTT,CASSWGLNQPQHF
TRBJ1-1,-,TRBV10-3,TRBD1,TGTGCCATCAGTGAGTCGATTGACAGGGGCACTGAAGCTTTCTTT,CAISESIDRGTEAFF
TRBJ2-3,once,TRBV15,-,TGTGCCACCAGCAGAGAACGGGACTTCACAGATACGCAGTATTTT,CATSRERDFTDTQYF
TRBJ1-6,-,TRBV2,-,TGTGCCAGCAGAAAGGACAGATATAATTCACCCCTCCACTTT,CASRKDRYNSPLHF
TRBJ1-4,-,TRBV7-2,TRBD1,TGTGCCAGCAGCTCAACGTCGGGACAGAATGAAAAACTGTTTTTT,CASSSTSGQNEKLFF
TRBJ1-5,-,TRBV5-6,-,TGTGCCAGCAAAGTGAGGGACAATAGCAATCAGCCCCAGCATTTT,CASKVRDNSNQPQHF
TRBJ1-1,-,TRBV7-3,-,TGTGCCAGCAGCCTCACAGGGTTCACTGAAGCTTTCTTT,CASSLTGFTEAFF
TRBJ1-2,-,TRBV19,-,TGTGCCAGCTCCCCCTGGGGGGGAACCTATGGCTACACCTTC,CASSPWGGTYGYTF
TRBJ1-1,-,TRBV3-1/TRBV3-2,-,TGTGCCAGCACCGCACTCCCAGGGATTTTGGACACTGAAGCTTTCTTT,CASTALPGILDTEAFF
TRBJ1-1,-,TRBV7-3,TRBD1,TGTGCCAGCAGCTTAGGGACAGGTGAAGCTTTCTTT,CASSLGTGEAFF
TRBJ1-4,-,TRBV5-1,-,TGCGCCAGCAGCTTGGCCGACAGGCGGAGTGAAAAACTGTTTTTT,CASSLADRRSEKLFF
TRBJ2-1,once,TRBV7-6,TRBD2,TGTGCCAGCAGCTTAGCGAGGGGGACTAGCCCCTACAATGAGCAGTTCTTC,CASSLARGTSPYNEQFF
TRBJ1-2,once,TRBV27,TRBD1,TGTGCCAGCAGTTTATCGCCTGTTGGGACAGAGATTAACTATGGCTACACCTTC,CASSLSPVGTEINYGYTF
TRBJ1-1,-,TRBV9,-,TGTGCCAGCAGCAACAATCCGGGACAAGCTGTGAACACTGAAGCTTTCTTT,CASSNNPGQAVNTEAFF
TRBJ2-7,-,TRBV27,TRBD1,TGTGCCAGCAGTTTATGGGCCCCAGGACAGGGAGGCCACGAGCAGTACTTC,CASSLWAPGQGGHEQYF
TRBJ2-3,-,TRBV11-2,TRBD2,TGTGCCAGCAGCCCATGGACTAGGGACACAGATACGCAGTATTTT,CASSPWTRDTDTQYF
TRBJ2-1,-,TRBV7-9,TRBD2,TGTGCCAGCAGCTTAGGCGGGAGGGGGGAGTGGAATGAGCAGTTCTTC,CASSLGGRGEWNEQFF
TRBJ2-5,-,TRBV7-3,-,TGTGCCAGCAGCCCTAGGCAGGGTGAGACCCAGTACTTC,CASSPRQGETQYF